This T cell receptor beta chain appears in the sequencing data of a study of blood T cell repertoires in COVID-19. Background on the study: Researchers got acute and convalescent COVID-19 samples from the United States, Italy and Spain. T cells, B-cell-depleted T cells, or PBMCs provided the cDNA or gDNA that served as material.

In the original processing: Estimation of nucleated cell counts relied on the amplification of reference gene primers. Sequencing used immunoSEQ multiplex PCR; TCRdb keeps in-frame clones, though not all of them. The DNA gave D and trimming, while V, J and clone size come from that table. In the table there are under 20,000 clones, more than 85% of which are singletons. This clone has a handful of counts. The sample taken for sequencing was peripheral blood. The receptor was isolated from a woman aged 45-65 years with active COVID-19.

The CDR3 nucleotides are TGTGCCAGCACACCTACAGGGGCCGGCACTGAAGCTTTCTTT. Translating gives CASTPTGAGTEAFF. The rearrangement links TRBV6-6 to TRBJ1-1; 7 bases agree with TRBD1. With V trimmed by 7 bases and J by 4 bases, 9 bases remained unmatched. Germline CDR1 is MNHNY and CDR2 is SVGAGI (reference sequence). The CDR3 totals 14 residues.